This TCR beta chain was recorded in a study of identical twins' blood T cells. TCRdb ran MiXCR on the 5' RACE reads and lists one entry per CDR3 protein. Here the sample spans 300,000 to 450,000 distinct CDR3 sequences, roughly 30% being singletons. This clonotype occurred many times. The germline V gene encodes CDR1 LGHNT and CDR2 FRNRAP. Trimming took 4 bases from V and 0 from J, leaving 9 bases between them. CDR3 size: 14 residues. Sequencing used PBMCs. The source is a woman aged 18-49 years in good health. The V gene is TRBV12-5, the J gene TRBJ1-1, with a possible D match to TRBD1 (6 bases). CDR3 nucleotides: TGTGCTAGTGGTTGGGGGGCAGTGAACACTGAAGCTTTCTTT. This codes for CASGWGAVNTEAFF.